The present T cell receptor (beta chain) was sequenced within a study of control samples from healthy donors and cancer patients (dated by TCRdb to the early 2020s). From its cysteine to its phenylalanine, the CDR3 spans 15 amino acids. Of the read, only the CDR3 DNA is kept; its 45 bases are in frame from base 1. The germline V gene (reference sequence) sets CDR1 to WNHNN and CDR2 to SYGVQD. At the junction V is shortened by 0 bases and J by 2 bases, with 10 bases in between. Libraries were constructed by the immunoSEQ multiplex PCR assay. Drawn from immuneACCESS, this table holds only the in-frame rearrangements with V and J called that TCRdb kept. Clones are partly lost; checked studies trace under half to an unresolved V gene and leave the rest unexplained. This sample gives 98,000 or so clones in total; 79% of them show up just once. About 10% of the sample goes to the ten largest clones. As concerns this clone: Its cognate antigen has yet to be identified. Qualities for individual bases were not recorded, and no much larger clone is one base off.

The rearranged chain carries TRBV10-1 and TRBJ2-5, with the identity of the D gene unclear. The TCR comes from a woman aged 25-40 years in good health. The source material was blood. The CDR3 amino acid sequence is: CASSESTVAQETQYF. The nucleotides are TGCGCCAGCAGTGAGTCGACCGTGGCACAAGAGACCCAGTACTTC.